The clone carrying this T cell receptor (beta chain) was seen only a few times. Its cognate antigen is unknown. Germline assignment: CDR1 MRHNA and CDR2 SNTAGT. CDR3 length: 12 amino acids. Trimming took off 6 bases at V and 8 bases at J, with 11 bases between the two ends. The data derive from a study of vaccination and CD4 T cells after COVID-19. Study in general: Convalescent patients, a few in number, were sampled at day 14 and days 161 to 241 post-vaccination.

Noted time point: late sampling 161 to 241 days after vaccination in a few convalescent patients. Treatment given: approximately 10-day PBMC culture with coronavirus spike peptide pools or control peptides (ViraFEST assay). The study sequenced cultured CD4+ T cell DNA using the Oncomine TCR Beta short-read assay. The template was genomic DNA from cultured CD4+ T cells. Each CDR3 protein is one row after TCRdb ran MiXCR on the PCR reads. The data show over 20,000 distinct CDR3 sequences, 35% to 40% seen once. The rearrangement uses TRBV6-4 and TRBJ1-5, with D uncertain. The sequences come from CD4+ T cells from blood, cultured in vitro, collected about 7 months after SARS-CoV-2 vaccination. This receptor was obtained from a human donor who had recovered from COVID-19. CDR3 bases: TGTGCCAGCAGATGCCGTAGTGAGCCCCAGCATTTT. Amino acids: CASRCRSEPQHF.